The present entry profiles one TCR beta chain with its context. This clone was detected a few times. This receptor's antigen is unknown. There are no base qualities to consult, and no much larger clone falls within one base. Using the immunoSEQ hsTCRbeta Kit, TCR beta CDR3 regions were sequenced from DNA. In the original analysis: The ImmunoSEQ Analyzer was used to analyse the TCR sequencing data. T cell clonality was defined as 1 minus Pielou's evenness, calculated on productive rearrangements. The inverse Simpson index, applied to productive templates, was used to measure T cell diversity. T cell density was TCR beta template counts normalized to usable DNA, estimated by amplifying and sequencing housekeeping genes. Two-sided Kruskal-Wallis tests were used to compare TCR metrics between histologic stages. Entries here come from immuneACCESS through TCRdb and include only in-frame sequences with V and J called. Some clones fail to appear in such tables; in the studies checked, an unresolved V gene covers under half of the shortfall, and the cause of the remainder is unknown. The DNA gave D and trimming, while V, J and clone size come from that table. This sample comprises some 5,000 clones, roughly 78% of them detected only once. The ten largest make up under 9.5% of the sample.

This sample stems from a study of immune evolution from preneoplasia to lung adenocarcinoma (dated by TCRdb to the early 2020s). For the study in its entirety: HLA loss of heterozygosity was found in approximately 7% of AIS, roughly 15% of MIA and 30% to 40% of ADC lesions, and in no AAH lesions. The study profiled immune contexture across lung adenocarcinoma precursors and invasive adenocarcinoma using immune gene expression, TCR sequencing and multiplex immunofluorescence. Resected precursor lesions (AAH, AIS, MIA) and invasive adenocarcinomas were each compared against paired morphologically normal lung tissue. The sample size was set by how many specimens were available, not by a prior power calculation. The immune data were integrated with whole exome sequencing and methylation data from the same cohort of nodules. The overall cohort was made up of around 57 patients with pulmonary nodules who had surgical resection. A total of fewer than 60 patients contributed TCR sequencing data. It was reported in the study that 100 or so samples were used for TCR sequencing. Class I HLA alleles were inferred from exome data with POLYSOLVER, and allele-specific HLA loss was detected with LOHHLA. Overall results and qualifications from the work: All patients were from Japan and China, so applicability to Western populations was uncertain. Compared with EGFR-mutant or double wild-type lesions, KRAS-mutant nodules had the highest T cell clonality. Normal lung showed the highest clonality, whereas later-stage lesions appeared to have higher T cell density and diversity but lower clonality. Normal lung had the highest top T cell clone frequencies, and these frequencies appeared to fall progressively from AAH through AIS, MIA and invasive adenocarcinoma. The findings reflected association rather than direct causation, and larger cohorts with long-term follow-up and longitudinal biopsies were considered necessary.

Sequences SNHLY (CDR1) and FYNNEI (CDR2) are obtained from the germline V gene. From its cysteine to its phenylalanine, the CDR3 spans 14 amino acids. The read is trimmed to its CDR3 DNA, 42 bases read in frame from base 1. V loses 5 bases of germline sequence and J loses 0 bases, and the interval between the two ends is 10 bases. Between the mid-2010s and the late 2010s, the patients underwent resection in either Japan or China. Two lung cancer pathologists independently reviewed H&E slides to confirm the histologic diagnosis of every case. Premalignant or tumor cells were enriched for nucleic acid extraction by macro-dissection performed after pathologic assessment. The AllPrep DNA/RNA FFPE Kit was used to isolate DNA from FFPE tissue.

The sequence came from a person aged 70 to 85 with lung adenocarcinoma. The sequenced sample was FFPE lung adenocarcinoma in situ tissue. According to the study, the label for this sample's cell subset or site signals: preinvasive adenocarcinoma in situ (AIS). The V and J genes are TRBV2 and TRBJ1-2; the D region possibly corresponds to TRBD1 (5 bases align). Here the CDR3 is given as CASSRDSSNYGYTF. The base sequence is TGTGCCAGCAGTCGCGACAGCTCTAACTATGGCTACACCTTC.